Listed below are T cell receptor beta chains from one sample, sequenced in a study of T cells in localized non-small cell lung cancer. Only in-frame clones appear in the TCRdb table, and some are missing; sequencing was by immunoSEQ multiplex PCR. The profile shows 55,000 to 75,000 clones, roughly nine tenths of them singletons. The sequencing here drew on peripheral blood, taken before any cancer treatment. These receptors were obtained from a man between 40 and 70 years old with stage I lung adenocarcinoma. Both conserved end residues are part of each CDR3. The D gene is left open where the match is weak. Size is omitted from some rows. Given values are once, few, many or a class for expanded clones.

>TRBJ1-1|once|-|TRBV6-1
CASRRGAGRDTEAFF
TGTGCCAGCAGACGGGGAGCAGGGCGGGACACTGAAGCTTTCTTT
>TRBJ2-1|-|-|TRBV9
CASSVEGSGYNEQFF
TGTGCCAGCAGCGTAGAAGGTAGCGGCTACAATGAGCAGTTCTTC
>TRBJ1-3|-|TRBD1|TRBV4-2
CASSQAPHRGRAGNTIYF
TGTGCCAGCAGCCAAGCCCCACACAGGGGGCGAGCTGGAAACACCATATATTTT
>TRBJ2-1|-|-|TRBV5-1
CASSLDEGEQFF
TGCGCCAGCAGCTTGGACGAGGGAGAGCAGTTCTTC
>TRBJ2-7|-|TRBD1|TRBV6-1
CASRLTGIYEQYF
TGTGCCAGCAGACTGACAGGGATCTACGAGCAGTACTTC
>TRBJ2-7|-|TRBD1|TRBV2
CASSVLGQGGNEQYF
TGTGCCAGCAGTGTCTTGGGACAGGGCGGAAACGAGCAGTACTTC
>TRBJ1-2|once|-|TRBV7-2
CASSRSPAENYGYTF
TGTGCCAGCAGCCGATCGCCGGCAGAGAACTATGGCTACACCTTC
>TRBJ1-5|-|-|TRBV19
CASTLDYNQPQHF
TGTGCCAGTACTCTGGATTACAATCAGCCCCAGCATTTT
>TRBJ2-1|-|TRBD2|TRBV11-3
CASSLGGSEYEQFF
TGTGCCAGCAGCTTAGGCGGGAGCGAGTATGAGCAGTTCTTC
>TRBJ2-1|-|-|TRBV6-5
CASSLQGRNEQFF
TGTGCCAGCAGCCTACAGGGGAGGAATGAGCAGTTCTTC
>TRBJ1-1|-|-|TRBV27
CASRGQKQTNTEAFF
TGTGCCAGCAGAGGGCAAAAACAAACGAACACTGAAGCTTTCTTT
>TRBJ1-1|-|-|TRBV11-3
CASSSEGEIATEAFF
TGTGCCAGCAGCTCGGAGGGGGAAATAGCTACTGAAGCTTTCTTT
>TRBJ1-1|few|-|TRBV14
CASSQELNTEAFF
TGTGCCAGCAGCCAAGAGTTGAACACTGAAGCTTTCTTT
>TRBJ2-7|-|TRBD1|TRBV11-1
CASSVGTGNREQYF
TGTGCCAGCAGCGTCGGGACAGGGAACCGCGAGCAGTACTTC
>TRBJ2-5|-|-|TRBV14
CASSPNDHPQEMPQETQYF
TGTGCCAGCAGCCCGAACGACCACCCACAGGAGATGCCCCAAGAGACCCAGTACTTC
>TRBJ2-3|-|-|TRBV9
CASSYGTPPSTDTQYF
TGTGCCAGCAGCTATGGGACACCTCCTAGCACAGATACGCAGTATTTT
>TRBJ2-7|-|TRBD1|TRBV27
CASSQQGTSYEQYF
TGTGCCAGCAGTCAACAGGGGACCTCCTACGAGCAGTACTTC
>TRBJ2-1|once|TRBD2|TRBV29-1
CSVVLATSGEQFF
TGCAGCGTTGTTCTGGCGACTAGCGGTGAGCAGTTCTTC
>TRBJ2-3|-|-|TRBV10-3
CAISEREADTQYF
TGTGCCATCAGTGAAAGGGAGGCAGATACGCAGTATTTT
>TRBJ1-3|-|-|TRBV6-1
CASSSPVGDTIYF
TGTGCCAGCAGTTCCCCGGTGGGGGACACCATATATTTT
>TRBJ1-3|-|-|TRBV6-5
CASSRNYYSGNTIYF
TGTGCCAGCAGTCGGAACTACTACTCTGGAAACACCATATATTTT
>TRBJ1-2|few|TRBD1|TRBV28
CASSFGTGIVGSYGYTF
TGTGCCAGCAGTTTCGGGACAGGTATAGTCGGGAGCTATGGCTACACCTTC
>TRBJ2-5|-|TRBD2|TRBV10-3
CAISSSGGLQETQYF
TGTGCCATCAGTTCTAGCGGGGGCCTCCAAGAGACCCAGTACTTC
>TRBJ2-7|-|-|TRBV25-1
CASSEPAGGVYEQYF
TGTGCCAGCAGTGAGCCCGCAGGGGGGGTCTACGAGCAGTACTTC
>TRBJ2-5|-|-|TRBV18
CASSPDVGETQYF
TGTGCCAGCTCACCAGACGTTGGAGAGACCCAGTACTTC
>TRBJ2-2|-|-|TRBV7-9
CASSLVGETGELFF
TGTGCCAGCAGCTTAGTAGGGGAGACCGGGGAGCTGTTTTTT
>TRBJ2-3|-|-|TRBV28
CASSSYDGRRTDTQYF
TGTGCCAGCAGTTCCTATGACGGCCGGCGCACAGATACGCAGTATTTT
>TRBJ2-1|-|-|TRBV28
CASTPLLGQKRGFF
TGTGCCAGCACCCCATTGCTGGGCCAAAAAAGAGGGTTCTTC
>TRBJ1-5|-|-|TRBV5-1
CASIWEGTHQPQHF
TGCGCCAGCATCTGGGAGGGAACGCATCAGCCCCAGCATTTT
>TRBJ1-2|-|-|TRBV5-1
CASSRSDGAGYGYTF
TGCGCCAGCAGCCGCTCGGACGGGGCAGGGTATGGCTACACCTTC
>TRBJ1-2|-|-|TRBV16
CASSPGSSTNYGYTF
TGTGCCAGCAGCCCCGGAAGCTCGACTAACTATGGCTACACCTTC
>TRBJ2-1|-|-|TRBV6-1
CASSKLIEYNEQFF
TGTGCCAGCAGTAAATTGATTGAGTACAATGAGCAGTTCTTC
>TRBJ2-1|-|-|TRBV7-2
CASSSLGFYNEQFF
TGTGCCAGCAGCTCGCTTGGGTTCTACAATGAGCAGTTCTTC
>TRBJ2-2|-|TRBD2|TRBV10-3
CAVRASGTNTGELFF
TGTGCCGTAAGGGCTAGCGGGACAAACACCGGGGAGCTGTTTTTT
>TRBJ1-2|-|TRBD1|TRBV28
CASSLRGRGGTF
TGTGCCAGCAGCCTCAGGGGGCGAGGGGGCACCTTC
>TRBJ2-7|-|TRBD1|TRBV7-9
CASSLSGTGTYEQYF
TGTGCCAGCAGCTTGTCCGGGACAGGGACCTACGAGCAGTACTTC
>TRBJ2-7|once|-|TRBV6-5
CASSGPRDLREQYF
TGTGCCAGCAGTGGCCCTCGGGATTTACGGGAGCAGTACTTC
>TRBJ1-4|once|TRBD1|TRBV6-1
CASKFPGQGYEKLFF
TGTGCCAGCAAATTTCCGGGACAGGGTTATGAAAAACTGTTTTTT
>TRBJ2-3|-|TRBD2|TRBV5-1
CASSLELAGVADTQYF
TGCGCCAGCAGCTTGGAACTAGCGGGAGTTGCAGATACGCAGTATTTT
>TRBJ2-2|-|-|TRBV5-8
CASSSYPGHNTGELFF
TGTGCCAGCAGCTCGTACCCGGGACACAACACCGGGGAGCTGTTTTTT
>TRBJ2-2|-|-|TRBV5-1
CASSYEVNTGELFF
TGCGCCAGCAGCTATGAGGTGAACACCGGGGAGCTGTTTTTT
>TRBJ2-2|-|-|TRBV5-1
CASSLTTTNTGELFF
TGCGCCAGCAGCTTGACCACTACGAACACCGGGGAGCTGTTTTTT
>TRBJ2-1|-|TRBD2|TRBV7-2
CASSLAAPASGRTYNEQFF
TGTGCCAGCAGCTTAGCGGCTCCAGCTAGCGGGAGGACCTACAATGAGCAGTTCTTC
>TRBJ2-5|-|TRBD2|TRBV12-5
CASGSGGRMWETQYF
TGTGCTAGTGGTTCTGGCGGGAGAATGTGGGAGACCCAGTACTTC
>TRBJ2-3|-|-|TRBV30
CAWSPGPGGADTQYF
TGTGCCTGGAGTCCCGGGCCCGGGGGCGCAGATACGCAGTATTTT
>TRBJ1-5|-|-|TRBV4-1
CASSQVFLGRNQPQHF
TGCGCCAGCAGCCAAGTGTTCTTGGGGCGCAATCAGCCCCAGCATTTT
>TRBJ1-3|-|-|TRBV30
CAWSRRSSGNTIYF
TGTGCCTGGAGTCGGCGGTCCTCTGGAAACACCATATATTTT
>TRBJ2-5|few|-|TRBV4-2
CASSQDPGSVQETQYF
TGTGCCAGCAGCCAAGATCCGGGTTCGGTACAAGAGACCCAGTACTTC
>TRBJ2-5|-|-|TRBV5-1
CASSPYPGAQETQYF
TGCGCCAGCAGCCCATACCCTGGAGCCCAAGAGACCCAGTACTTC
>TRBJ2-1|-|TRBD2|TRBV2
CASSRWTSGRNEQFF
TGTGCCAGCAGTCGCTGGACTAGCGGGAGAAATGAGCAGTTCTTC
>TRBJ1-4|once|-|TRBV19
CASSIRGSNEKLFF
TGTGCCAGTAGTATACGGGGCTCTAATGAAAAACTGTTTTTT
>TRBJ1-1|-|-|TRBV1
CTSSQEQPNTEAFF
TGCACCAGCAGCCAAGAACAGCCTAACACTGAAGCTTTCTTT
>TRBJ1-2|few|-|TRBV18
CASSLTTDYGYTF
TGTGCCAGCTCACTAACTACAGACTATGGCTACACCTTC
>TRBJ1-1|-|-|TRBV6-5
CASRGDGIQDTEAFF
TGTGCCAGCAGGGGGGACGGGATTCAGGACACTGAAGCTTTCTTT
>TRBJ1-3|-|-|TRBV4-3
CASSQEIVTGGNTIYF
TGCGCCAGCAGCCAAGAAATCGTCACGGGTGGAAACACCATATATTTT